A selection of T cell receptor beta chains follows, all from one sample in a study of CD8+CD57+ T cells in acquired aplastic anemia. TCRdb called the reads again in MiXCR, with one record for every CDR3 protein. Found here are roughly 240,000 distinct CDR3 sequences, around 43% of them singletons; the top ten hold roughly 8%. Sequencing was carried out using sorted CD4+, CD8+, or CD8+CD57+ T cells (not recorded which) from PBMCs. All receptors come from a human donor with aplastic anemia. Each CDR3 is given with its conserved first and last residue. D genes are given only for firm matches. Size tells how often a clone was seen (once, few, many) or the class of an expanded clone, and some rows leave it out.

v_call	d_call	j_call	clone_size	cdr3_aa	cdr3_nt
TRBV5-8	.	TRBJ1-1	many	CASSLQGHTNTEAFF	TGTGCCAGCAGCTTACAGGGACATACCAACACTGAAGCTTTCTTT
TRBV29-1	TRBD1	TRBJ2-1	.	CSVGGQDYSEQFF	TGCAGCGTAGGGGGACAGGACTACAGTGAGCAGTTCTTC
TRBV7-2	.	TRBJ1-2	few	CASSLNSLDYGYTF	TGTGCCAGCAGCTTAAACAGCCTGGACTATGGCTACACCTTC
TRBV5-1	.	TRBJ1-1	many	CASRPRGDWTEAFF	TGCGCCAGCAGACCCCGGGGGGATTGGACTGAAGCTTTCTTT
TRBV11-2	.	TRBJ2-7	.	CASSLTSNEQYF	TGTGCCAGCAGCTTAACATCTAACGAGCAGTACTTC
TRBV19	.	TRBJ2-5	.	CASSIAYDLQQETQCF	TGTGCCAGTAGTATCGCCTACGATTTGCAGCAAGAGACCCAGTGCTTC
TRBV7-9	TRBD1	TRBJ2-3	many	CASSLGDRGRTDTQYF	TGTGCCAGCAGCTTAGGGGACAGGGGTAGAACAGATACGCAGTATTTT
TRBV7-2	TRBD1	TRBJ1-2	.	CASSQDRPGQGRIEYGYTF	TGTGCCAGCAGCCAAGATCGACCGGGACAGGGCCGGATTGAATATGGCTACACCTTC
TRBV2	.	TRBJ1-1	.	CASSVGQNTEAFF	TGTGCCAGCAGTGTCGGGCAGAACACTGAAGCTTTCTTT
TRBV19	.	TRBJ2-7	.	CASSIGTLPYEQYF	TGTGCCAGTAGTATAGGGACACTACCCTACGAGCAGTACTTC
TRBV2	TRBD2	TRBJ2-3	many	CASSSGGSGGDPSPDTQYF	TGTGCCAGCAGTTCTGGGGGTAGCGGGGGGGACCCATCCCCAGATACGCAGTATTTT
TRBV20-1	.	TRBJ1-5	.	CSARGEDQPQHF	TGCAGTGCTAGAGGCGAGGATCAGCCCCAGCATTTT
TRBV20-1	TRBD2	TRBJ2-7	.	CSARVSSGSYEQYF	TGCAGTGCTAGAGTATCCAGCGGGAGCTACGAGCAGTACTTC
TRBV20-1	.	TRBJ1-2	.	CSALGYNGYTF	TGCAGTGCCCTAGGATATAATGGCTACACCTTC
TRBV7-9	.	TRBJ2-7	many	CASSNPRDTYYEQYF	TGTGCCAGCAGCAACCCTCGGGACACTTACTACGAGCAGTACTTC
TRBV15	.	TRBJ2-5	.	CATSRDGAASSDQYF	TGCGCCACCAGCAGAGATGGTGCGGCTTCCTCGGACCAGTACTTC
TRBV4-3	TRBD2	TRBJ2-3	many	CASSPGTSGGTDTQYF	TGCGCCAGCAGCCCCGGGACTAGCGGGGGCACAGATACGCAGTATTTT
TRBV20-1	.	TRBJ2-7	.	CSARANVGDSYEQYF	TGCAGTGCTAGAGCCAACGTCGGGGACTCCTACGAGCAGTACTTC
TRBV6-5	.	TRBJ1-1	.	CASSPDRMNTEAFF	TGTGCCAGCAGCCCCGACCGTATGAACACTGAAGCTTTCTTT
TRBV20-1	.	TRBJ2-3	.	CSAYSGTGWDGRDTQYF	TGCAGTGCTTACTCCGGGACGGGATGGGATGGGAGAGATACGCAGTATTTT
TRBV6-6	.	TRBJ1-6	many	CASTERGSSYNSPLHF	TGTGCCAGCACCGAACGGGGGAGCTCCTATAATTCACCCCTCCACTTT
TRBV19	.	TRBJ1-5	.	CASSIRGGQPQHF	TGTGCCAGTAGTATAAGGGGAGGCCAGCCCCAGCATTTT
TRBV4-3	.	TRBJ1-1	few	CASSQGITVNTEAFF	TGCGCCAGCAGCCAAGGTATCACAGTGAACACTGAAGCTTTCTTT
TRBV6-1	.	TRBJ2-7	few	CASSYSMADTYEQYF	TGTGCCAGCAGTTACTCGATGGCCGATACCTACGAGCAGTACTTC
TRBV20-1	.	TRBJ2-3	many	CSASRRETDTQYF	TGCAGTGCTAGCAGGCGGGAAACAGATACGCAGTATTTT
TRBV7-9	TRBD2	TRBJ2-7	many	CASSSSGSSSYEQYF	TGTGCCAGCAGCTCTAGCGGGTCTAGCTCCTACGAGCAGTACTTC
TRBV13	.	TRBJ1-1	many	CASSLAVGGGTEAFF	TGTGCCAGCAGCTTAGCGGTAGGGGGGGGCACTGAAGCTTTCTTT
TRBV25-1	TRBD2	TRBJ2-2	.	CASTESGGANTGELFF	TGTGCCAGCACCGAATCGGGGGGAGCGAACACCGGGGAGCTGTTTTTT
TRBV6-5	.	TRBJ2-7	.	CASSYYPSRLVYEQYF	TGTGCCAGCAGTTATTATCCTAGTCGTCTTGTCTATGAGCAGTACTTC